This T cell receptor (beta chain) was identified in a study of T cells after yellow fever vaccination. Whole-study findings and limits: Booster sampling recovered most clones from primary vaccination (approximately 96% CD4, around 88% CD8). Among all clonotypes, a small share was observed in both CD4 and CD8 compartments. Weaker, the secondary response peaked sooner, at day 5 versus 15.

UMIs were added to TCR cDNA along with a universal primer site when it was made by 5'RACE template switching. TCRdb used MiXCR to reprocess the 5' RACE reads, holding one entry per CDR3 protein. This table holds about 130,000 distinct CDR3 sequences, about 8.4% found once. A note on this clonotype: What it binds is unknown.

Germline CDR1 and CDR2: DFQATT and SNEGSKA (reference sequence). CDR3 length: 14 residues. The V end lost 6 bases, the J end lost 2 bases, and 17 bases lay between the germline ends. Sequenced material: CD8+ T cells sorted from PBMCs, taken on the day of the yellow fever booster vaccination. The V gene is TRBV20-1, the J gene TRBJ2-7, with D possibly TRBD2 on 5 matching bases. The sequence was obtained from a man aged 18 to 29 who received the YFV17D yellow fever vaccine. The CDR3 loop reads CSASEGPLPYEQYV. In DNA form, the CDR3 reads TGCAGTGCCTCCGAGGGCCCTCTTCCCTACGAGCAGTACGTC.